These 27 T cell receptor beta chains originate from one sample sequenced in a study of vaccination and CD4 T cells after COVID-19. The Oncomine TCR Beta short-read assay was applied to DNA of cultured CD4+ T cells. TCRdb reprocessed the PCR reads with MiXCR, giving one entry per CDR3 protein. Here the sample spans 20,000 or so distinct CDR3 sequences, over 35% being singletons. What these receptors recognize is not known. Treatment: roughly 11-day PBMC culture with coronavirus spike peptide pools or control peptides (ViraFEST assay). Material: CD4+ T cells from blood, cultured in vitro, obtained before SARS-CoV-2 vaccination. These receptors came from a human donor who received a COVID-19 vaccine.

V and J are TRBV11-3 and TRBJ1-6; D is uncertain. This CDR3 is 16 amino acids long. V lost 3 bases to trimming and J lost 6 bases, with 15 bases between them. Germline values: CDR1 SGHNT, CDR2 YENEEA. The CDR3: CASSFMGQVTNSPLHF. The CDR3 DNA reads TGTGCCAGCAGCTTCATGGGCCAGGTTACTAATTCACCCCTCCACTTT. Full variable domain (remainder filled in from reference TRBV11-3 and TRBJ1-6): EAGVVQSPRYKIIEKKQPVAFWCNPISGHNTLYWYLQNLGQGPELLIRYENEEAVDDSQLPKDRFSAERLKGVDSTLKIQPAELGDSAVYLCASSFMGQVTNSPLHFGNGTRLTVT.

The chain has TRBV7-9 and TRBJ1-1; 8 nucleotides align to TRBD1. Trimming cost V 4 bases and J 3 bases; bases outside gene matches: 7. Germline loops: CDR1 SEHNR, CDR2 FQNEAQ (reference sequence). The CDR3 extends over 15 amino acids. This chain's CDR3 is CASSSNRGEDTEAFF. Here the CDR3 DNA reads TGTGCCAGCAGCTCTAACAGGGGGGAAGACACTGAAGCTTTCTTT.

This chain uses TRBV7-9 with TRBJ2-5; 15 nucleotides match TRBD2. CDR1 is SEHNR and CDR2 is FQNEAQ in the germline V gene (reference sequence). V shed 5 bases, J shed 5 bases, and the junction held 6 bases outside the gene matches. The CDR3 covers 16 residues. The CDR3 DNA is TGTGCCAGCAGCGCCGGACTAGCGGGGGGGTGGGAGACCCAGTACTTC. Translation: CASSAGLAGGWETQYF.

This clonotype was counted a few times. This chain connects TRBV10-3 to TRBJ2-6; 10 bases are a match to TRBD2. This CDR3 contains 20 residues. V shed 0 bases, J shed 1 base, and the junction held 9 bases outside the gene matches. Germline lookup yields CDR1 ENHRY and CDR2 SYGVKD. The CDR3 nucleotides read TGTGCCATCAGTGAGTCTGTGGGGCTAGCGGGGGAATCTGGGGCCAACGTCCTGACTTTC. Translated: CAISESVGLAGESGANVLTF.

This clonotype has only a few counts. The chain joins TRBV6-5 to TRBJ1-3; D perhaps matches TRBD1 (6 bases). CDR1 is MNHEY and CDR2 is SVGAGI in the germline V gene. The CDR3 loop spans 13 amino acids. V lost 2 bases and J lost 4, with 6 bases in between. The CDR3 DNA follows: TGTGCCAGCAGTTACGGACAGGGAAACACCATATATTTT. Its translation: CASSYGQGNTIYF.

This clonotype was picked up a small number of times. The J gene is TRBJ1-5, the V gene TRBV6-5; D gene ambiguous. The germline gives CDR1 MNHEY, CDR2 SVGAGI. The CDR3 has 14 residues. V was pared by 2 bases and J by 2 bases, with 7 bases between. The CDR3 loop is CASSYGRGNQPQHF. CDR3 DNA sequence: TGTGCCAGCAGTTACGGTAGGGGCAATCAGCCCCAGCATTTT.

The chain links TRBV6-1 to TRBJ1-5; D call uncertain. Per germline, CDR1 MNHNS and CDR2 SASEGT. CDR3 size: 17 residues. V lost 6 bases and J 7 bases, leaving 25 bases between the germline ends. DNA of the CDR3: TGTGCCAGCAGCTATCGGCTCGTTCAGGAAGAAGAACAGCCCCAGCATTTT. It codes for CASSYRLVQEEEQPQHF.

The chain carries TRBV24-1 and TRBJ2-7; 9 positions match TRBD1. V gave up 4 bases and J gave up 6 bases; unmatched junction bases: 12. In germline, CDR1 is KGHDR, CDR2 SFDVKD. The CDR3 has 16 amino acids. The CDR3 DNA follows: TGTGCCACCAGTGACCCTACCGGACAGGGGATAGGCGAGCAGTACTTC. Protein: CATSDPTGQGIGEQYF.

This clonotype was detected a few times. The CDR3 here is CSARVRAESNQPQHF. CDR3 DNA: TGCAGTGCTAGAGTAAGGGCGGAGAGCAATCAGCCCCAGCATTTT. The J gene is TRBJ1-5, the V gene TRBV20-1; D unclear. Per germline, CDR1 DFQATT and CDR2 SNEGSKA (reference sequence). Trimming left V 1 base short and J 1 base short, with 11 bases between. The CDR3 spans 15 residues.

The genes are TRBV7-2 and TRBJ1-1; a weak D match, TRBD1 (6 bases). CDR3 length equals 15 residues. The germline V and J ends were trimmed by 2 bases and 5 bases, with 15 bases remaining between them. Germline assignment: CDR1 SGHTA and CDR2 FQGNSA. The CDR3, as DNA: TGTGCCAGCAGCTTACAACCTACAAGGGGGACTGAAGCTTTCTTT. This sequence encodes CASSLQPTRGTEAFF.

The rearrangement uses TRBV20-1 and TRBJ2-1, with TRBD2 identical over 14 bases. The CDR3 loop spans 16 amino acids. V trimming: 0 bases; J trimming: 7 bases; junction bases outside the gene matches: 5. The germline V gene has CDR1 DFQATT and CDR2 SNEGSKA (reference sequence). The CDR3 nucleotides are TGCAGTGCTAGAGACCTCCGGACTAGCGGGGGGAATGAGCAGTTCTTC. The encoded protein is CSARDLRTSGGNEQFF.

This clonotype was detected a few times. The DNA for the CDR3 is TGTGCCAGCAGCTACAGGGGGAGGAAGAACACTGAAGCTTTCTTT. This sequence encodes CASSYRGRKNTEAFF. The chain links TRBV6-5 to TRBJ1-1; 8 bases line up with TRBD1. J lost 1 base, V lost 6 bases, and 7 bases had no gene match. Per the germline V gene, CDR1 is MNHEY and CDR2 is SVGAGI. The CDR3 is 15 amino acids.

This sequence joins TRBV18 and TRBJ2-6; no definite D call. V was shortened by 1 base and J by 0 bases, with 7 bases between the two germline ends. Germline CDR1 and CDR2: KGHSH and LQKENI. The CDR3 covers 16 residues. DNA for the CDR3: TGTGCCAGCTCACCACAGGGTTCCTCTGGGGCCAACGTCCTGACTTTC. This translates into CASSPQGSSGANVLTF.

With respect to this clonotype: As the CDR3 is not closed by the conserved phenylalanine or tryptophan, this likely results from a read error. The chain uses TRBV9 and TRBJ1-2, with D unresolved. The CDR3 is 16 amino acids. CDR1 is SGDLS and CDR2 is YYNGEE in the germline V gene. V was clipped by 3 bases and J by 6 bases, with 21 bases between them. The CDR3 loop is CASSAQHETSADGYTL. The CDR3, as DNA: TGTGCCAGCAGCGCTCAACACGAAACATCGGCCGATGGCTACACCCTC.

The rearrangement joins TRBV20-1 to TRBJ2-5, with a tentative D call TRBD2 (7 bases). With 0 bases removed from V and 5 bases from J, the gap between germline ends came to 19 bases. Per the germline V gene, CDR1 is DFQATT and CDR2 is SNEGSKA (reference sequence). The CDR3 consists of 16 residues. CDR3 bases: TGCAGTGCTAGAGATTTAGGGGGGCTAGCGGCGGAGACCCAGTACTTC. It encodes CSARDLGGLAAETQYF.

This clonotype was detected only a few times. V usage is TRBV19 and J usage is TRBJ1-5; unclear D gene. Trimming removed 8 bases at V and 0 bases at J, with 11 bases between. This CDR3 is 14 amino acids long. In germline, CDR1 is LNHDA, CDR2 SQIVND (reference sequence). The CDR3 loop reads CASRGDYSNQPQHF. CDR3 DNA: TGTGCCAGTCGGGGAGATTATAGCAATCAGCCCCAGCATTTT.

The chain employs TRBV27 and TRBJ2-7; maybe TRBD2 (5 bases). Trimming took 0 bases from V and 2 from J, leaving 11 bases between them. There are 15 residues in the CDR3. Germline-derived CDR1 and CDR2 are MNHEY and SMNVEV (reference sequence). In nucleotides, the CDR3 is TGTGCCAGCAGTTTATCGTCGGGGAAACCCTACGAGCAGTACTTC. Its protein is CASSLSSGKPYEQYF.

Comment on this clonotype: The junction shows a germline mismatch at one end, possibly a read error. The rearrangement joins TRBV7-3 to TRBJ2-7; 9 bases match TRBD2. Germline assignment: CDR1 SGHTA and CDR2 FQGTGA. CDR3 length: 18 residues. The CDR3 reads CASSLKGVAGDSSHEQYF. CDR3 nucleotide sequence: TGTGCCAGCAGCTTAAAAGGAGTAGCGGGGGACAGCTCCCACGAGCAGTACTTC.

This clonotype was detected only a few times. The chain carries TRBV20-1 and TRBJ2-3, with TRBD2 as a possible D gene (6 bases). This CDR3 comprises 13 residues. Germline-derived CDR1 and CDR2 are DFQATT and SNEGSKA (reference sequence). Trimming removed 3 bases from V and 2 bases from J, with 9 bases in between. CDR3 amino acids: CSARREDTDTQYF. CDR3 bases: TGCAGTGCTAGGAGGGAGGACACAGATACGCAGTATTTT.

The chain employs TRBV27 and TRBJ2-7; TRBD2 matches at 15 bases. The V and J ends lost 2 bases and 2 bases, in that order; junction bases with no gene match: 19. Germline V gene data show CDR1 as MNHEY and CDR2 as SMNVEV (reference sequence). The CDR3 has 22 residues. CDR3 nucleotide sequence: TGTGCCAGCAGTTTAATAGGCAGGGCCCGAGGACTAGCGGGGGGGCTAGCCTACGAGCAGTACTTC. Translation: CASSLIGRARGLAGGLAYEQYF.

The rearrangement uses TRBV6-1 and TRBJ1-5; perhaps TRBD1 as D (5 bases). The V gene lost 5 bases and the J gene lost 6 bases, with 17 bases spanning the gap. CDR1 MNHNS and CDR2 SASEGT come from the germline V gene. The CDR3 is 15 amino acids. The CDR3 coding sequence is TGTGCCAGCAGTCCATACAACAGGAGGGGTCAGCCCCAGCATTTT. The encoded protein is CASSPYNRRGQPQHF.

The chain joins TRBV20-1 to TRBJ2-3; TRBD2 matches 9 bases. V shed 0 bases, J shed 2 bases, and the junction held 12 bases outside the gene matches. Germline V gene sequence: CDR1 DFQATT, CDR2 SNEGSKA (reference sequence). This CDR3 is 18 amino acids long. The CDR3 nucleotides are TGCAGTGCTAGAGACGGCGTAATAGCGGGGGCCACCACAGATACGCAGTATTTT. The encoded protein is CSARDGVIAGATTDTQYF.

This clonotype has only a few counts. The chain combines TRBV7-2 with TRBJ1-6, with TRBD1 as a possible D gene (6 bases). The CDR3 has 14 residues. In germline, CDR1 is SGHTA, CDR2 FQGNSA. V lost 4 bases and J 5 bases, leaving 9 bases between the germline ends. DNA for the CDR3: TGTGCCAGCAGCTACGGGACACATAATTCACCCCTCCACTTT. Translated, it gives CASSYGTHNSPLHF.

The chain couples TRBV2 to TRBJ2-5; TRBD1 matches 7 bases. Germline CDR1 SNHLY, CDR2 FYNNEI. Trimming cost V 3 bases and J 5 bases; bases outside gene matches: 6. The CDR3 spans 14 residues. Written as DNA, the CDR3 is TGTGCCAGCAGTGAGCAGACAGGGTGGGAGACCCAGTACTTC. Translated, it gives CASSEQTGWETQYF.

Sample share makes this clonotype medium-sized. The V and J genes are TRBV24-1 and TRBJ2-3; D is perhaps TRBD1 (5 bases). The germline V gene has CDR1 KGHDR and CDR2 SFDVKD. Deletions cut 4 bases from V and 8 bases from J, with 15 bases between. The CDR3 is 14 amino acids. The CDR3 region has the DNA TGTGCCACCAGTGACCCCACAGGCAGAGGTACGCAGTATTTT. Translation gives CATSDPTGRGTQYF.

This clonotype has just a few counts. The chain couples TRBV12-3 or TRBV12-4 to TRBJ2-2, with 7 bases aligning to TRBD1. Trimming at V came to 6 bases and at J to 4 bases, leaving 11 bases not matched to a gene. The CDR3 extends over 16 amino acids. Here the CDR3 reads CASRDPTGAVTGELFF. The CDR3 coding sequence is TGTGCCAGCAGGGACCCTACAGGGGCAGTCACCGGGGAGCTGTTTTTT.

This clonotype was observed a few times. This chain connects TRBV20-1 to TRBJ1-1, with 7 bases aligning to TRBD1. CDR1 is DFQATT, CDR2 SNEGSKA, per germline (reference sequence). The CDR3 consists of 17 residues. Trimming removed 0 bases from V and 4 bases from J; junction bases left unmatched: 14. CDR3 bases: TGCAGTGCTAGAGAGAGAGCCGGGACAGTAGATTTCACTGAAGCTTTCTTT. Its protein is CSARERAGTVDFTEAFF.